The 29 T cell receptor beta chains listed next were all sequenced from one sample in a study of immune heterogeneity within non-small cell lung tumors. Each sample used about 650 ng of genomic DNA from bulk tumor tissue. Several biopsies per primary tumor, spaced far apart, were taken during surgery. It was patients with untreated, newly diagnosed non-small cell lung cancer who underwent curative surgery. Using 32 V and 13 J primers, multiplex PCR amplified TCR beta CDR3. TCRdb analysed the multiplex PCR reads with MiXCR anew, one entry per CDR3 protein. Altogether approximately 3,100 distinct CDR3 sequences are present, 25% to 30% being singletons, with the ten largest covering about 10%. The sample comprised lung tumor tissue. These receptors were collected from a man in his 60s with non-small cell lung cancer.

Regarding this clonotype: The junction differs from germline at one of its ends, possibly a read error. The chain is built from TRBV2 and TRBJ2-5; D remains ambiguous. Germline CDR1 reads SNHLY; CDR2 reads FYNNEI. CDR3 length equals 12 residues. CDR3 loop: CACSNSQETQYF. Here the CDR3 DNA reads TGTGCCTGCAGTAATTCTCAAGAGACCCAGTACTTC.

In its sample, this clonotype was seen a few times. This CDR3 reads CASTNAGGGGKETQYF. CDR3 sequence (DNA): TGCGCCAGCACCAATGCGGGGGGAGGAGGAAAAGAGACCCAGTACTTC. This chain links TRBV5-1 with TRBJ2-5; 8 positions match TRBD2. CDR3 length: 16 residues. The ends lost 6 bases at V and 3 bases at J; junction bases unmatched: 13. From germline, CDR1 is SGHRS and CDR2 YFSETQ.

About this clonotype itself: One end of the junction does not line up with germline, which may come from a read error. The gene calls are TRBV18 and TRBJ1-1; D is perhaps TRBD1 (5 bases). This CDR3 is built from 14 residues. Germline V gene sequence: CDR1 KGHSH, CDR2 LQKENI. The chain's CDR3 is CASSQLTENTQAFF. CDR3 sequence (DNA): TGTGCCAGCTCACAACTGACAGAAAACACTCAAGCTTTCTTT. The full variable domain, rest sourced from reference TRBV18 and TRBJ1-1, is NAGVMQNPRHLVRRRGQEARLRCSPMKGHSHVYWYRQLPEEGLKFMVYLQKENIIDESGMPKERFSAEFPKEGPSILRIQQVVRGDSAAYFCASSQLTENTQAFFGQGTRLTVV.

This clonotype is deemed medium-sized. The V gene is TRBV6-1, the J gene TRBJ1-4; maybe TRBD1 (5 bases). The V end was cut by 6 bases, the J end by 4 bases, with 9 bases between. From germline, CDR1 is MNHNS and CDR2 SASEGT. This CDR3 region has 13 residues. CDR3 DNA sequence: TGTGCCAGCAGACAGGCTAATAATGAAAAACTGTTTTTT. Its protein is CASRQANNEKLFF.

This clonotype is judged medium-sized. V is TRBV12-3 or TRBV12-4 and J is TRBJ1-1, with unresolved D. Trimming took 3 bases from V and 2 from J, leaving 10 bases between them. CDR3 length: 14 residues. CDR3 sequence (DNA): TGTGCCAGCAGTTTTGCAGGCTCTAACACTGAAGCTTTCTTT. Its protein is CASSFAGSNTEAFF.

This clonotype is medium-sized (0.01 to 0.1%) within its sample. The V gene is TRBV12-3 or TRBV12-4, the J gene TRBJ1-5, with TRBD1 as a possible D gene (6 bases). This CDR3 spans 14 amino acids. V lost 6 bases and J lost 5, with 14 bases in between. This CDR3 is CASRATGSDQPQHF. Written as DNA, the CDR3 is TGTGCCAGCAGGGCCACAGGGTCTGATCAGCCCCAGCATTTT.

This clonotype was observed once. The chain carries TRBV13 and TRBJ2-5; 7 nucleotides line up with TRBD1. This CDR3 is 14 amino acids long. Germline V gene data show CDR1 as PRHDT and CDR2 as FYEKMQ (reference sequence). The V and J ends lost 5 bases and 4 bases, in that order; junction bases with no gene match: 7. CDR3 region: CASSTTGWGETQYF. In nucleotides, the CDR3 is TGTGCCAGCAGCACGACAGGGTGGGGAGAGACCCAGTACTTC. Filled out from reference TRBV13 and TRBJ2-5, the complete variable domain reads AAGVIQSPRHLIKEKRETATLKCYPIPRHDTVYWYQQGPGQDPQFLISFYEKMQSDKGSIPDRFSAQQFSDYHSELNMSSLELGDSALYFCASSTTGWGETQYFGPGTRLLVL.

On this clonotype: A much larger clone lies a single base off, so this may be a read error. The missing conserved phenylalanine or tryptophan at the end of this CDR3 makes a read error likely. CDR3 loop: CASALGSNQPQHL. The DNA for the CDR3 is TGTGCCAGCGCCCTTGGCAGCAATCAGCCCCAGCATCTT. The J gene is TRBJ1-5, the V gene TRBV2; D unresolved. This CDR3 is built from 13 residues. Germline V CDR1 and CDR2: SNHLY, FYNNEI. The germline V and J ends were trimmed by 8 bases and 1 base, with 9 bases remaining between them.

This clonotype is categorized as large. This chain uses TRBV12-3 or TRBV12-4 with TRBJ2-3; 7 bases align to TRBD2. This CDR3 has 14 amino acids. J lost 4 bases, V lost 7 bases, and 8 bases had no gene match. The CDR3 here is CASTLAGAADTQYF. In DNA form, the CDR3 reads TGTGCCAGCACTCTTGCGGGAGCCGCAGATACGCAGTATTTT.

A remark on this clonotype: This CDR3 fails to terminate in the conserved phenylalanine or tryptophan, so it likely reflects a read error. This chain uses TRBV7-2 with TRBJ2-7; tentative D call: TRBD2 (5 bases). The germline V gene encodes CDR1 SGHTA and CDR2 FQGNSA. The CDR3 extends over 12 amino acids. The CDR3 region is CVSSRDKYEQYL. CDR3 bases: TGTGTCAGCAGCCGGGATAAATACGAGCAGTACTTA.

By sample fraction, this clonotype is medium-sized. The chain links TRBV6-1 to TRBJ1-2; TRBD1 aligns across 9 bases. This CDR3 is 14 amino acids long. V lost 5 bases and J lost 5; bases outside the gene matches: 6. The V gene's germline CDR1 is MNHNS and CDR2 SASEGT. CDR3 protein: CASSYGTGNYGYTF. The CDR3 coding sequence is TGTGCCAGCAGTTACGGGACAGGGAATTATGGCTACACCTTC.

In its sample, this clonotype is medium-sized. The chain joins TRBV18 to TRBJ2-7; D may match TRBD1 or TRBD2 (5 bases each). With 4 bases removed from V and 4 bases from J, the gap between germline ends came to 11 bases. This CDR3 contains 13 residues. From germline, CDR1 is KGHSH and CDR2 LQKENI. Here the CDR3 DNA reads TGTGCCAGCTCACTGGGACCTTTATACGAGCAGTACTTC. Its translation: CASSLGPLYEQYF. Supplemented by reference TRBV18 and TRBJ2-7, the full variable domain reads NAGVMQNPRHLVRRRGQEARLRCSPMKGHSHVYWYRQLPEEGLKFMVYLQKENIIDESGMPKERFSAEFPKEGPSILRIQQVVRGDSAAYFCASSLGPLYEQYFGPGTRLTVT.

As to this clonotype: A much larger clone differs by one base, so this may be a read error. The chain couples TRBV5-6 to TRBJ2-7; D might be TRBD1 or TRBD2, each matching 5 bases. Trimming left V 1 base short and J 2 bases short, with 10 bases between. Germline CDR1 and CDR2: SGHDT and YYEEEE. This CDR3 contains 14 residues. The DNA of the CDR3 is TGTGCCAGCAGCTTGATGGGGACGCCCTACGAGCAGTACTTC. Translating gives CASSLMGTPYEQYF.

The chain couples TRBV6-1 to TRBJ1-2, with TRBD1 as a possible D gene (6 bases). Germline V lookup: CDR1 MNHNS, CDR2 SASEGT. V was pared by 6 bases and J by 7 bases, with 24 bases between. CDR3 length: 16 residues. CDR3 residues: CASRQPLGQGIGGYTF. The CDR3 nucleotides read TGTGCCAGCAGACAACCCCTGGGGCAGGGGATTGGTGGCTACACCTTC.

This clonotype is medium-sized by share. The V gene is TRBV20-1, the J gene TRBJ2-7, with 11 bases matching TRBD1. After removal of 3 bases from V and 3 bases from J, the junction contained 13 bases not matched to a gene. CDR1 is DFQATT, CDR2 SNEGSKA, per germline (reference sequence). The CDR3 has 17 residues. The CDR3 DNA is TGCAGTGCTAGGGACAGGGGGCAATCATACAGAAACTACGAGCAGTACTTC. This codes for CSARDRGQSYRNYEQYF.

In its sample, this clonotype is medium-sized (0.01 to 0.1%). The chain carries TRBV5-1 and TRBJ1-6; 7 bases fit TRBD1. The germline gives CDR1 SGHRS, CDR2 YFSETQ. The V segment lost 4 bases and the J segment 9 bases; nucleotides outside the gene matches: 19. CDR3 length equals 18 residues. CDR3 loop: CASSPGGRGTSGGSPLHF. In DNA, the CDR3 is TGCGCCAGCAGCCCCGGCGGCAGGGGGACATCCGGGGGTTCACCCCTCCACTTT.

Notes on this clonotype: A junction boundary mismatches the germline segment, possibly from a read error. The rearrangement links TRBV24-1 to TRBJ1-6; D uncertain. In germline, CDR1 is KGHDR, CDR2 SFDVKD. This CDR3 comprises 13 residues. The CDR3 nucleotides are TGTCCCACCTCGAGAAGCGGGAATTCACCCCTCCACTTC. Translated, it gives CPTSRSGNSPLHF.

The chain carries TRBV10-2 and TRBJ2-3; possible D gene TRBD2, 5 bases. V was cut by 8 bases and J by 6 bases, with 9 bases left in between. The CDR3 is made up of 11 amino acids. In germline, CDR1 is WSHSY, CDR2 SAAADI. CDR3 region: CASAKRDTQYF. DNA for the CDR3: TGCGCCAGCGCCAAGCGGGATACGCAGTATTTT.

The chain is built from TRBV3-1 and TRBJ1-5; TRBD1 might be the D (5 bases). This CDR3 region has 14 residues. Trimming shortened V by 5 bases and J by 3 bases, and 11 bases separated the two germline ends. Germline loops: CDR1 LGHDT, CDR2 YNNKEL (reference sequence). The CDR3 DNA is TGTGCCAGCAGCTCTGGGACCTACAATCAGCCCCAGCATTTT. This sequence encodes CASSSGTYNQPQHF.

This clonotype is classed as medium-sized. The chain employs TRBV9 and TRBJ2-1, with 7 bases that match TRBD2. Germline-derived CDR1 and CDR2 are SGDLS and YYNGEE. V shed 0 bases and J 10 bases; nucleotides not matched to a gene: 10. The CDR3 loop spans 15 amino acids. Here the CDR3 reads CASSVEGTTLEEQFF. The CDR3, as DNA: TGTGCCAGCAGCGTAGAAGGGACTACCCTCGAGGAGCAGTTCTTC.

This clonotype has a handful of counts. One base away lies a much larger clone, so this may be a sequencing read error. The V and J genes are TRBV30 and TRBJ1-2; no firm D call. The CDR3 totals 13 residues. CDR1 and CDR2 (germline): GTSNPN, SVGIG (reference sequence). CDR3 in amino acids: CVWTPGNIYGYTF. Here the CDR3 DNA reads TGTGTCTGGACCCCCGGCAATATTTATGGCTACACCTTC.

This clonotype appeared a few times. The J gene is TRBJ2-1, the V gene TRBV7-6; the D gene is possibly TRBD2 (6 bases). V was cut by 0 bases and J by 6 bases, with 15 bases left in between. The CDR3 is made up of 16 amino acids. CDR1 is SGHVS and CDR2 is FNYEAQ in the germline V gene. The DNA for the CDR3 is TGTGCCAGCAGCTTAGCGGTCCGGGAGCTCAGCAATGAGCAGTTCTTC. This encodes CASSLAVRELSNEQFF.

This rearrangement joins TRBV6-1 to TRBJ2-7, with D maybe TRBD1 (6 bases). This CDR3 spans 12 amino acids. V was clipped by 4 bases and J by 9 bases, with 13 bases between them. Per the germline V gene, CDR1 is MNHNS and CDR2 is SASEGT. The CDR3, as DNA: TGTGCCAGCAGTGGGACAGCAATTGGGCAGTACTTC. As protein: CASSGTAIGQYF.

CDR3 amino acids: CATRAWLGTEAFF. The CDR3 nucleotides read TGTGCCACCAGGGCCTGGCTGGGCACTGAAGCTTTCTTT. This sequence joins TRBV24-1 and TRBJ1-1; D not resolved. Trimming left V 7 bases short and J 4 bases short, with 12 bases between. This CDR3 is built from 13 residues. Germline CDR1 KGHDR, CDR2 SFDVKD.

This clonotype has only a few counts. The chain has TRBV5-6 and TRBJ2-1, with a tentative D call TRBD2 (6 bases). V lost 4 bases to trimming and J lost 0 bases, with 14 bases between them. Germline V gene lookup returns CDR1 SGHDT and CDR2 YYEEEE. This CDR3 comprises 16 residues. CDR3 in DNA: TGTGCCAGCAGCAATATAGCGGCCAGCTCCTACAATGAGCAGTTCTTC. Amino acids: CASSNIAASSYNEQFF.

This clonotype showed up just a few times. The chain carries TRBV2 and TRBJ2-2; 10 bases fit TRBD2. Germline CDR1 and CDR2: SNHLY and FYNNEI. The CDR3 has 16 amino acids. The ends lost 6 bases at V and 0 bases at J; junction bases unmatched: 4. CDR3 protein: CASRYGTSANTGELFF. CDR3 nucleotides: TGTGCCAGCAGATACGGGACTAGCGCGAACACCGGGGAGCTGTTTTTT.

V gene TRBV7-9 combines with J gene TRBJ2-1; 8 bases are shared with TRBD2. The CDR3 sequence is 13 residues long. Germline-derived CDR1 and CDR2 are SEHNR and FQNEAQ (reference sequence). V gave up 11 bases and J gave up 16 bases; unmatched junction bases: 19. In nucleotides, the CDR3 is TGTGCCGAAGCGGGGGACCCCTACAATGATCATTTCTTC. Amino acid sequence: CAEAGDPYNDHFF.

The V gene is TRBV7-9, the J gene TRBJ2-1; 8 bases align to TRBD2. Per germline, CDR1 SEHNR and CDR2 FQNEAQ (reference sequence). Trimming at V came to 11 bases and at J to 2 bases, leaving 5 bases not matched to a gene. The CDR3 spans 13 residues. The CDR3 bases are TGTGCCGAAGCGGGGGACCCCTACAATGAGCAGTTCTTC. Translation: CAEAGDPYNEQFF.

Notes on this clonotype: This may stem from a read error, because a much larger clone lies one nucleotide away. The rearrangement joins TRBV20-1 to TRBJ2-1, with no clear D. Trimming cost V 5 bases and J 8 bases, with 10 bases left between them. Germline V gives CDR1 DFQATT, CDR2 SNEGSKA (reference sequence). There are 11 residues in the CDR3. CDR3 nucleotide sequence: TGCAGTGCTCCCTTGGGCTATGAGCAGTTCTTC. It specifies CSAPLGYEQFF.